This T cell receptor beta chain was identified in a study of blood T cell repertoires in COVID-19. Study-level information: Two negative PCRs, clearance, or symptom resolution were required of recovered Cohort 3 donors. Material from acute and convalescent COVID-19 was sourced from the United States, Italy and Spain. From T cells, B-cell-depleted T cells, or PBMCs came the material, which was cDNA or gDNA.

Germline V gene lookup returns CDR1 SEHNR and CDR2 FQNEAQ (reference sequence). Germline trimming cut 4 bases from V and 0 bases from J; bases unmatched to any gene: 14. The CDR3 consists of 19 residues. Per the original methods: Estimation of nucleated cell counts relied on the amplification of reference gene primers. Clones were sequenced by immunoSEQ multiplex PCR, and TCRdb holds only the in-frame ones, with some missing. V, J and clone size were drawn from that table, and D and trimming were deduced from the DNA. The sample carries roughly 160,000 clones, 65% to 80% recorded once. V usage is TRBV7-9 and J usage is TRBJ1-5, with 8 bases identical to TRBD1. This receptor was obtained from an older woman in a cohort exposed to, infected with or recovered from COVID-19 (not recorded which). Sequencing used PBMCs or T cells enriched from blood (not recorded which). The CDR3 loop reads CASSSDYRDRLYSNQPQHF. DNA of the CDR3: TGTGCCAGCAGCTCGGACTACCGGGACAGGCTTTATAGCAATCAGCCCCAGCATTTT.